This entry concerns a single TCR beta chain. Its antigen is as yet unknown. The record originates from a study of blood T cells in healthy people across ages. Each donor was a healthy Caucasian individual from Russia, aged about 6 to 100. There were at least 5.5 micrograms of total RNA extracted from every sample. Findings of the study overall: Greater diversity and more naive CD4+ cells were seen in long-lived donors than in aged donors. Age showed a roughly linear inverse relationship with TCR beta diversity per million T cells.

For the second PCR, which ran for about 7 to 11 cycles, a sample-barcoded 5' primer and a J-beta primer mix were used. Each CDR3 protein gets one entry after TCRdb re-called the 5' RACE reads with MiXCR. The sample contains over 1,500,000 distinct CDR3 sequences, about two fifths of which appear only once. V shed 2 bases and J 3 bases; nucleotides not matched to a gene: 3. This CDR3 has 14 residues. The germline V gene has CDR1 SGHDT and CDR2 YYEEEE. This receptor was obtained from a human donor in good health. This chain connects TRBV5-6 to TRBJ1-1, with 8 bases lining up with TRBD1. Input material: blood. CDR3 sequence: CASSFPGQDTEAFF. The CDR3 nucleotides are TGTGCCAGCAGCTTTCCGGGACAGGACACTGAAGCTTTCTTT.